This note documents a single TCR beta chain sequence. The antigen is not known. This specimen belongs to a study of beta chain features in type 1 diabetes. The CDR3 runs to 15 residues. Trimming cost V 10 bases and J 5 bases; bases outside gene matches: 6. Germline V gives CDR1 LNHDA, CDR2 SQIVND (reference sequence). The study's findings and limits: The study found fewer insertions and more deletions at VDJ junctions in type 1 diabetes patients. For Type 1 diabetes patients, all four CD4+ subsets carried TCRB CDR3s that were moderately but significantly shorter. The study notes PCR might favor shorter templates equally in patients and controls.

Of the isolated RNA, all was reverse transcribed, and so the sequenced material was expressed TCRB transcripts. The repertoire was sequenced with immunoSEQ multiplex PCR; TCRdb's copy has only in-frame clones and lacks some. The table lists some 660,000 clones, more than 12% of them singletons, with nearly 0.04% in the top ten. The source is a man aged 18 to 30 with type 1 diabetes. Input material: naive CD4+ T cells from blood. This sequence joins TRBV19 and TRBJ2-2; 14 nucleotides agree with TRBD2. CDR3 amino acids: CATDRTSGRTGELFF. CDR3 nucleotides: TGTGCCACCGATAGGACTAGCGGGAGGACCGGGGAGCTGTTTTTT.